The following is a TCR beta chain sequence with its context. Authors' data handling: Counts of nucleated cells, estimated from reference gene primer amplification, were obtained. The data were produced by immunoSEQ multiplex PCR, yet TCRdb's version contains in-frame clones alone and is incomplete. V, J and clone size derive from that table, while D and trimming were established from the DNA sequence. This repertoire shows some 68,000 clones, around 90% found once; its top ten account for roughly 7.3%. The data derive from a study of blood T cell repertoires in COVID-19. Trimming left V 3 bases short and J 1 base short, with 12 bases between. The germline CDR1 and CDR2 sequences are LNHDA and SQIVND (reference sequence). The CDR3 is made up of 15 amino acids.

V is TRBV19 and J is TRBJ1-2; D is undetermined. The sequenced sample was peripheral blood. This TCR came from a man aged 35 to 55 with COVID-19, enrolled during active disease. CDR3 DNA sequence: TGTGCCAGTAGTATCTCACGGACTGATAACTATGGCTACACCTTC. Amino acids: CASSISRTDNYGYTF. The full variable domain, with the rest looked up from reference TRBV19 and TRBJ1-2, is DGGITQSPKYLFRKEGQNVTLSCEQNLNHDAMYWYRQDPGQGLRLIYYSQIVNDFQKGDIAEGYSVSREKKESFPLTVTSAQKNPTAFYLCASSISRTDNYGYTFGSGTRLTVV.